Included here is one T cell receptor beta chain sequence, with context. The record originates from a study of blood T cell repertoires in COVID-19. Study information: Specimens from acute and convalescent COVID-19 originated in the United States, Italy and Spain. T cells, B-cell-depleted T cells, or PBMCs provided the cDNA or gDNA that served as material.

Original methodology: It was from reference gene primer amplification that nucleated cell counts were estimated. The data were produced by immunoSEQ multiplex PCR, yet TCRdb's version contains in-frame clones alone and is incomplete. That table is the source of V, J and clone size, and D and trimming were worked out from the DNA. Among about 150,000 clones, 75% to 90% were seen once, and the ten largest hold less than 4%. Material: peripheral blood. This receptor was obtained from a woman in her sixties or seventies with active COVID-19.

This chain's CDR3 is CASSLAGVPEQYF. CDR3 nucleotide sequence: TGTGCCAGCAGCTTAGCGGGAGTCCCCGAGCAGTACTTC. The chain links TRBV5-6 to TRBJ2-7; 8 bases map to TRBD2. V lost 2 bases and J lost 6; bases outside the gene matches: 4. This CDR3 region has 13 residues. Germline CDR1 is SGHDT and CDR2 is YYEEEE.